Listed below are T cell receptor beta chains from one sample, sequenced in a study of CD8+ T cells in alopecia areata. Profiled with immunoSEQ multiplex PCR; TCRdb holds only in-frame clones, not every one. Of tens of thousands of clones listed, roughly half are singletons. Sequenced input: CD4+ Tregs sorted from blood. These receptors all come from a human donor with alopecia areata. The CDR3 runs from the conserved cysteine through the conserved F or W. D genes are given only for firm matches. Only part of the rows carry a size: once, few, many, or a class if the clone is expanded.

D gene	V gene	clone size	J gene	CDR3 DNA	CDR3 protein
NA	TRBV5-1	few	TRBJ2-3	TGCGCCAGCAGCTTGTATGGGGTCCGGGATACGCAGTATTTT	CASSLYGVRDTQYF
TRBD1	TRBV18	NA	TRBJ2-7	TGTGCCAGCTCACCCGTCAGGGGGCAGGTGAACGAGCAGTACTTC	CASSPVRGQVNEQYF
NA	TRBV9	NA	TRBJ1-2	TGTGCCAGCAGCGTAGATCACTATGGCTACACCTTC	CASSVDHYGYTF
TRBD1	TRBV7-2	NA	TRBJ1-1	TGTGCCAGCAGCCCCGGACAGGGGAGATTGGGGACTGAAGCTTTCTTT	CASSPGQGRLGTEAFF
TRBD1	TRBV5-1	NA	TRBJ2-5	TGCGCCAGCAGCTTGGCCACCGGGACAGGGGAAGAGACCCAGTACTTC	CASSLATGTGEETQYF
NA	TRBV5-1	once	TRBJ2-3	TGCGCCAGCAGCCTCGTGGCCCCGGATACGCAGTATTTT	CASSLVAPDTQYF
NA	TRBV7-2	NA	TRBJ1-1	TGTGCCAGCAGCCCACTTCAGAGCGTAGGGGCTGAAGCTTTCTTT	CASSPLQSVGAEAFF
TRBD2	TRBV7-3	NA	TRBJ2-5	TGTGCCAGCAGCTTATTTAACGCGGGAGGAGAGACCCAGTACTTC	CASSLFNAGGETQYF
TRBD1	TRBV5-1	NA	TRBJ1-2	TGCGCCAGCAGCTTGTCGGGACAGGGGAACTATGGCTACACCTTC	CASSLSGQGNYGYTF
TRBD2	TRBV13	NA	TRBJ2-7	TGTGCCAGCAGCAACCGACTAGCGGGCTCCTACGAGCAGTACTTC	CASSNRLAGSYEQYF
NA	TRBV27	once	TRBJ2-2	TGTGCCAGCAGTTTCCTCGCAGGGTCCGTAATTCCGTCTAACACCGGGGAGCTGTTTTTT	CASSFLAGSVIPSNTGELFF
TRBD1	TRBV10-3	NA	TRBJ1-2	TGTGCCATCAGTGTATCCCGTAACAGGGGGCCGGCAAGCTACACCTTC	CAISVSRNRGPASYTF
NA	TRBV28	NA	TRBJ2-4	TGTGCCAGCAGTTTAGCCGAGGGCCGTCTAGCCAAAAACATTCAGTACTTC	CASSLAEGRLAKNIQYF
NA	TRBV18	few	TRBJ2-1	TGTGCCAGCTCACCGAACCGGAATGAGCAGTTCTTC	CASSPNRNEQFF
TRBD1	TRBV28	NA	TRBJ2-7	TGTGCCAGCAGCTCTTTCCATACAGGGGGCTCCTACGAGCAGTACTTC	CASSSFHTGGSYEQYF
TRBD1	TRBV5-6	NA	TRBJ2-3	TGTGCCAGCGGGAAAGGACAGGGGCCGACAGATACGCAGTATTTT	CASGKGQGPTDTQYF
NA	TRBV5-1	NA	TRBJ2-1	TGCGCCAGCAGCTTGATAGGCCATGGTGAGCAGTTCTTC	CASSLIGHGEQFF
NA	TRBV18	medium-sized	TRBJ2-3	TGTGCCAGCTCACCACCTGGACAAGTAATAGGAGATACGCAGTATTTT	CASSPPGQVIGDTQYF
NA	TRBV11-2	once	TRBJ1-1	TGTGCCAGCAGCTTGTTTCAGGGTTTTCTAGCTTTCTTT	CASSLFQGFLAFF
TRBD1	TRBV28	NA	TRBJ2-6	TGTGCCAGCACTGCGGCAGGGGGATATTTAGGGGCCAACGTCCTGACTTTC	CASTAAGGYLGANVLTF
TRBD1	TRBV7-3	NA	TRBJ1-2	TGTGCCAGCAGCCCCGGGACAGGCTATGGCTACACCTTC	CASSPGTGYGYTF
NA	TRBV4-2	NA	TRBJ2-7	TGTGCCAGCAGCCGAGAGGCGGGTAGCTCCTACGAGCAGTACTTC	CASSREAGSSYEQYF
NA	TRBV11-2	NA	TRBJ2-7	TGTGCCAGCAGCTTAGGCAGCAGCTCCTACGAGCAGTACTTC	CASSLGSSSYEQYF
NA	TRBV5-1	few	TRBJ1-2	TGCGCCAGCAGCTTGGGCCACGCGCAGGGCTACACCTTC	CASSLGHAQGYTF
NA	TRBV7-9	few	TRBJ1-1	TGTGCCAGCAGCCCCAGACAAAACTTAGAGGCTGAAGCTTTCTTT	CASSPRQNLEAEAFF
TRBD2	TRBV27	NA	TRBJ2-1	TGTGCCAGCAACCCCCCGGGGGGGTACAATGAGCAGTTCTTC	CASNPPGGYNEQFF
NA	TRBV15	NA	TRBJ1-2	TGTGCCACCAGCAGAGATGGGTGGAGCTATGGCTACACCTTC	CATSRDGWSYGYTF
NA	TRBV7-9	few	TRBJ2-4	TGTGCCAGCAGCGCGGGACTCTCAAACATTCAGTACTTC	CASSAGLSNIQYF
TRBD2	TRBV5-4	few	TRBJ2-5	TGTGCCAGCAGCCAGACTAGCGGGATCCAAGAGACCCAGTACTTC	CASSQTSGIQETQYF
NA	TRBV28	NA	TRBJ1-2	TGTGCCAGCAGTACCATTTATGGCTACACCTTC	CASSTIYGYTF
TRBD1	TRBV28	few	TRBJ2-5	TGTGCCAGCAAAAGTTGGGGACAGGGCGTGGGAGAGACCCAGTACTTC	CASKSWGQGVGETQYF
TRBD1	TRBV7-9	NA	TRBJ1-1	TGTGCCAGCAACCCCCTAGCCCCGGGACAGGGGAACACTGAAGCTTTCTTT	CASNPLAPGQGNTEAFF
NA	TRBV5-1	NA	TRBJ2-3	TGCGCCAGCAGCTCCCGCTTAAGCACAGATACGCAGTATTTT	CASSSRLSTDTQYF
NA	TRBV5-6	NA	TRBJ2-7	TGTGCCAGCAGCTTGAAGGCAGGGGGGTCCTACGAGCAGTACTTC	CASSLKAGGSYEQYF
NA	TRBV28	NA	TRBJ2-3	TGTGCCAGCACTTCAAGAGATACGCAGTATTTT	CASTSRDTQYF
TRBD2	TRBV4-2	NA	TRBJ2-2	TGTGCCAGCAGACTAATTACTAGCGGGGGGGATACCACCGGGGAGCTGTTTTTT	CASRLITSGGDTTGELFF
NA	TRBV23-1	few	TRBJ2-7	TGCGCCAGCACTCACGGGGACCTCAGCTCCTACGAGCAGTACTTC	CASTHGDLSSYEQYF